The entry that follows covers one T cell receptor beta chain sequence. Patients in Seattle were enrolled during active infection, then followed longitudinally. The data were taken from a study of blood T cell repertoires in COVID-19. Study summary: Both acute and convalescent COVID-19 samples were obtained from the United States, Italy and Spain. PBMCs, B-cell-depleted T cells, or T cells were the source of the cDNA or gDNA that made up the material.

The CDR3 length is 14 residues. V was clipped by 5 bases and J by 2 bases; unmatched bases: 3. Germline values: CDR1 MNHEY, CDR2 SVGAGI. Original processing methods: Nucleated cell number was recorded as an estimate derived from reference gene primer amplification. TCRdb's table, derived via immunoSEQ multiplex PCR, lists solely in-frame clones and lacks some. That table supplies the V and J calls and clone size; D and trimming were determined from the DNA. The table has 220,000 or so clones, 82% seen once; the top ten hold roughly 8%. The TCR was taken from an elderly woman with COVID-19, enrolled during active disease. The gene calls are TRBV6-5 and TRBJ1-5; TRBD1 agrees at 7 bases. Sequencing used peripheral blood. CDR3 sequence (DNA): TGTGCCAGCAGTCACAGGGGCGGCAATCAGCCCCAGCATTTT. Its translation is CASSHRGGNQPQHF.